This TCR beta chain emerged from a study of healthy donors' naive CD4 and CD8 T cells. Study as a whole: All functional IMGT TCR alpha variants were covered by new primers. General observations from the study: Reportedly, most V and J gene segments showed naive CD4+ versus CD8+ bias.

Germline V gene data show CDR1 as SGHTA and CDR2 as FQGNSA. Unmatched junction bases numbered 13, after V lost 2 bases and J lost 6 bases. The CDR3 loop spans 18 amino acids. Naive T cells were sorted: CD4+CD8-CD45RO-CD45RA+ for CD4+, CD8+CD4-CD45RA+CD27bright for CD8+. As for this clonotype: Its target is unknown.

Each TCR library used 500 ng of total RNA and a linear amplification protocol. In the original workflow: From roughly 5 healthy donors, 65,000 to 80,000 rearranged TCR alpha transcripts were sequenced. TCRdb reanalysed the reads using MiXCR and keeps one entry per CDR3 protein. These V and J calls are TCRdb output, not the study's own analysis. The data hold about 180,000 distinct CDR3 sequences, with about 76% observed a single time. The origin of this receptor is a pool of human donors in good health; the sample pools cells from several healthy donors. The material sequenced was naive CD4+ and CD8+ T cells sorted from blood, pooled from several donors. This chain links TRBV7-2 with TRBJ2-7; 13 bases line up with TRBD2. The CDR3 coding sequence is TGTGCCAGCAGCTTACCTTCCGGGACTAGCGGGGAGGGATCCGAGCAGTACTTC. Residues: CASSLPSGTSGEGSEQYF. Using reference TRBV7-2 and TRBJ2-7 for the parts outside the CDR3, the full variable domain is GAGVSQSPSNKVTEKGKDVELRCDPISGHTALYWYRQSLGQGLEFLIYFQGNSAPDKSGLPSDRFSAERTGGSVSTLTIQRTQQEDSAVYLCASSLPSGTSGEGSEQYFGPGTRLTVT.